Below, 12 T cell receptor beta chains from the same sample are listed, as sequenced in a study of cytomegalovirus exposure and HLA in healthy donors. The PCR used 60 Vbeta and 13 Jbeta primers. Clones were read by immunoSEQ multiplex PCR, and TCRdb kept only the in-frame ones, dropping some. The sample shows 150,000 to 200,000 clones, 65% to 90% of them seen only once. Sample: PBMCs. These receptor sequences come from a human donor in good health.

This clone was detected only once. This sequence joins TRBV7-9 and TRBJ2-3; TRBD2 matches 7 bases. This CDR3 region has 16 residues. Germline CDR1 reads SEHNR; CDR2 reads FQNEAQ (reference sequence). V lost 0 bases and J lost 0; bases outside the gene matches: 3. Written as DNA, the CDR3 is TGTGCCAGCAGCTTAGCGCGTAGCGGGAGCACAGATACGCAGTATTTT. This codes for CASSLARSGSTDTQYF.

J is TRBJ1-2 and V is TRBV2; 7 nucleotides line up with TRBD1. The CDR3 is 13 amino acids. In germline, CDR1 is SNHLY, CDR2 FYNNEI. V was clipped by 4 bases and J by 5 bases; unmatched bases: 4. CDR3 DNA sequence: TGTGCCAGCAGTGGGGGACAGCGGTATGGCTACACCTTC. Its translation: CASSGGQRYGYTF. The whole variable domain, filled in from reference TRBV2 and TRBJ1-2, reads EPEVTQTPSHQVTQMGQEVILRCVPISNHLYFYWYRQILGQKVEFLVSFYNNEISEKSEIFDDQFSVERPDGSNFTLKIRSTKLEDSAMYFCASSGGQRYGYTFGSGTRLTVV.

This chain links TRBV19 with TRBJ2-7; D uncertain. Germline V CDR1 and CDR2: LNHDA, SQIVND (reference sequence). Trimming pared 0 bases from V and 6 bases from J, leaving 6 bases between. The CDR3 consists of 12 residues. This chain's CDR3 is CASSIDPGEQYF. The CDR3 DNA reads as TGTGCCAGTAGTATAGACCCGGGCGAGCAGTACTTC.

V usage is TRBV7-8 and J usage is TRBJ2-2, with TRBD2 identical over 8 bases. CDR3 length: 15 amino acids. V dropped 5 bases and J dropped 5; count of bases not matched to a gene: 7. Germline V gives CDR1 SGHVS, CDR2 FQNEAQ. The CDR3 DNA reads TGTGCCAGCAGCCTAACCGGGACTAGTACCGGGGAGCTGTTTTTT. This gives the protein CASSLTGTSTGELFF.

The chain is built from TRBV27 and TRBJ1-2; D call uncertain. This CDR3 has 14 residues. V lost 4 bases to trimming and J lost 5 bases, with 14 bases between them. The germline gives CDR1 MNHEY, CDR2 SMNVEV (reference sequence). Written as DNA, the CDR3 is TGTGCCAGCAGTTCGGGAAAAAATCCATATGGCTACACCTTC. This sequence encodes CASSSGKNPYGYTF.

The chain links TRBV7-2 to TRBJ2-2, with D possibly being TRBD2 (6 bases). V was shortened by 8 bases and J by 7 bases, with 17 bases between the two germline ends. The CDR3 loop spans 14 amino acids. CDR1 SGHTA and CDR2 FQGNSA come from the germline V gene. CDR3 in DNA: TGTGCCAGCGAGCCCCGACCAGCGGGCGGGGAGCTGTTTTTT. It encodes CASEPRPAGGELFF.

Here the CDR3 DNA reads TGTGCCAGCAGCTTGTCGCGGGGCCATTACGAGCAGTACTTC. Its translation is CASSLSRGHYEQYF. V and J are TRBV5-4 and TRBJ2-5, with D maybe TRBD2 (6 bases). The end of the DNA fits TRBJ2-7 better, so the J call may be wrong. Germline CDR1 reads SGHNT; CDR2 reads YYREEE (reference sequence). This CDR3 has 14 amino acids.

This clone was recorded a few times. The chain couples TRBV7-9 to TRBJ2-2, with D possibly being TRBD2 (5 bases). V gave up 3 bases and J gave up 1 base, with 6 bases separating them. Germline-derived CDR1 and CDR2 are SEHNR and FQNEAQ (reference sequence). This CDR3 contains 14 residues. CDR3 loop: CASSFEGNTGELFF. CDR3 nucleotides: TGTGCCAGCAGCTTCGAGGGGAACACCGGGGAGCTGTTTTTT.

The chain recombines TRBV7-2 with TRBJ2-7; D is ambiguous. The CDR3 length is 15 residues. V lost 4 bases and J 6 bases, leaving 19 bases between the germline ends. Germline CDR1 and CDR2: SGHTA and FQGNSA. The CDR3 region is CASSSSSSLPGEQYF. DNA of the CDR3: TGTGCCAGCAGCTCGTCATCCTCCCTCCCGGGCGAGCAGTACTTC.

A few counts support this clone. V gene TRBV7-6 combines with J gene TRBJ2-5, with 8 bases fitting TRBD1. The CDR3 extends over 15 amino acids. Germline V lookup: CDR1 SGHVS, CDR2 FNYEAQ. V trimming: 1 base; J trimming: 5 bases; junction bases outside the gene matches: 6. The CDR3 bases are TGTGCCAGCAGCTTAGGTGACAGGGGTTTGGAGACCCAGTACTTC. The encoded protein is CASSLGDRGLETQYF. The full variable domain, rest sourced from reference TRBV7-6 and TRBJ2-5, is GAGVSQSPRYKVTKRGQDVALRCDPISGHVSLYWYRQALGQGPEFLTYFNYEAQQDKSGLPNDRFSAERPEGSISTLTIQRTEQRDSAMYRCASSLGDRGLETQYFGPGTRLLVL.

This sequence joins TRBV5-1 and TRBJ1-3, with TRBD1 as a possible D gene (6 bases). CDR1 and CDR2 (germline): SGHRS, YFSETQ. CDR3 length: 14 amino acids. The V gene lost 4 bases and the J gene lost 0 bases, with 8 bases spanning the gap. Written as DNA, the CDR3 is TGCGCCAGCAGCAGGACAGACTCTGGAAACACCATATATTTT. Its translation is CASSRTDSGNTIYF. The entire variable domain, with the rest obtained from reference TRBV5-1 and TRBJ1-3, is as follows: KAGVTQTPRYLIKTRGQQVTLSCSPISGHRSVSWYQQTPGQGLQFLFEYFSETQRNKGNFPGRFSGRQFSNSRSEMNVSTLELGDSALYLCASSRTDSGNTIYFGEGSWLTVV.

This chain joins TRBV6-6 and TRBJ1-4, with 7 bases identical to TRBD1. Trimming cost V 0 bases and J 3 bases; bases outside gene matches: 4. Germline values: CDR1 MNHNY, CDR2 SVGAGI (reference sequence). The CDR3 sequence is 16 residues long. The CDR3 spells CASSYSEGASNEKLFF. CDR3 nucleotide sequence: TGTGCCAGCAGTTACTCGGAGGGGGCTTCTAATGAAAAACTGTTTTTT.